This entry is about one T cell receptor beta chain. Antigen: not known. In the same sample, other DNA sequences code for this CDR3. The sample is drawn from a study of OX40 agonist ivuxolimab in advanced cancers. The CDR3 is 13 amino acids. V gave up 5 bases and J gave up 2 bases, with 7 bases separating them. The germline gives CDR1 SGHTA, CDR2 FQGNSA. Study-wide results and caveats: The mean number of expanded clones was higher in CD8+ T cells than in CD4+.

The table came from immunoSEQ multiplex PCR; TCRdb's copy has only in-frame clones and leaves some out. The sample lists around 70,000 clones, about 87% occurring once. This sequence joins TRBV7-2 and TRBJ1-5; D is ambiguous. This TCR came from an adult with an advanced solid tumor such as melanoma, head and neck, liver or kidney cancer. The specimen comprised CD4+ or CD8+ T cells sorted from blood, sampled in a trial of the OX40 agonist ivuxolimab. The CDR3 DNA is TGTGCCAGCAGCCTACGTGGCAATCAGCCCCAGCATTTT. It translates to CASSLRGNQPQHF.